These T cell receptor beta chains were read from a single sample in a study of beta chain features in type 1 diabetes. Profiling relied on immunoSEQ multiplex PCR, and the TCRdb table lists in-frame clones only, not all of them. The sample contains some 900,000 clones, 15% to 20% of which appear only once. Material for sequencing was naive CD4+ T cells from blood. Receptor source: a woman aged 18-29 years in good health. CDR3s include the opening cysteine and the closing phenylalanine or tryptophan. Fields, in order: D gene, clone size, J gene, V gene, CDR3 DNA, CDR3 protein. The D gene is left open where the match is weak. Only some rows state a clone size, as once, few, many or a class for expanded clones.

D gene: TRBD1
clone size: .
J gene: TRBJ2-1
V gene: TRBV5-6
CDR3 DNA: TGTGCCAGCAGCTTGTCTTCAGGGGGCCTATATAGCTCCTACAATGAGCAGTTCTTC
CDR3 protein: CASSLSSGGLYSSYNEQFF

D gene: .
clone size: few
J gene: TRBJ2-1
V gene: TRBV20-1
CDR3 DNA: TGCAGTGCTAGTTTTCCTCGGAGGCAGTTCTTC
CDR3 protein: CSASFPRRQFF

D gene: .
clone size: .
J gene: TRBJ2-1
V gene: TRBV6-5
CDR3 DNA: TGTGCCAGCAGTTACTCACTAGCCAGCTCCTACAATGAGCAGTTCTTC
CDR3 protein: CASSYSLASSYNEQFF

D gene: TRBD2
clone size: .
J gene: TRBJ2-1
V gene: TRBV14
CDR3 DNA: TGTGCCAGCAGCCATCCATTAGCGGGGGGCTCCTACAATGAGCAGTTCTTC
CDR3 protein: CASSHPLAGGSYNEQFF

D gene: TRBD1
clone size: few
J gene: TRBJ2-2
V gene: TRBV4-1
CDR3 DNA: TGCGCCAGCAGCCAGGACCTACAGGGGGCCGCGAACACCGGGGAGCTGTTTTTT
CDR3 protein: CASSQDLQGAANTGELFF

D gene: TRBD2
clone size: few
J gene: TRBJ2-5
V gene: TRBV28
CDR3 DNA: TGTGCCAGCAGTCCGGGGGGGGGCGAAGAGACCCAGTACTTC
CDR3 protein: CASSPGGGEETQYF

D gene: .
clone size: .
J gene: TRBJ2-1
V gene: TRBV5-4
CDR3 DNA: TGTGCCAGCAGCTTGGATCCAGGGATCAACAATGAGCAGTTCTTC
CDR3 protein: CASSLDPGINNEQFF

D gene: .
clone size: .
J gene: TRBJ2-2
V gene: TRBV21-1
CDR3 DNA: TGTGCCAGCATCGACAAGCAGAACACCGGGGAGCTGTTTTTT
CDR3 protein: CASIDKQNTGELFF

D gene: .
clone size: few
J gene: TRBJ1-2
V gene: TRBV29-1
CDR3 DNA: TGCAGCGTTGGTAAGGGCGATAACTATGGCTACACCTTC
CDR3 protein: CSVGKGDNYGYTF

D gene: .
clone size: .
J gene: TRBJ2-7
V gene: TRBV12-2
CDR3 DNA: TGTGCAAGTCGCCCAAGACTTCCTCTGTTGGTGCTTAGCTCCTACGAGCAGTACTTC
CDR3 protein: CASRPRLPLLVLSSYEQYF

D gene: .
clone size: few
J gene: TRBJ2-3
V gene: TRBV11-2
CDR3 DNA: TGTGCCAGCAGCTTCCTCCAGGGAGCAGATACGCAGTATTTT
CDR3 protein: CASSFLQGADTQYF

D gene: .
clone size: few
J gene: TRBJ2-5
V gene: TRBV19
CDR3 DNA: TGTGCCAGTAGTAGGGGAGTGATCGGATATTCCCCTGGGCGGGAGACCCAGTACTTC
CDR3 protein: CASSRGVIGYSPGRETQYF

D gene: .
clone size: few
J gene: TRBJ2-5
V gene: TRBV13
CDR3 DNA: TGTGCCAGCACTAGGGGTCGTGGGGCTCAAGAGACCCAGTACTTC
CDR3 protein: CASTRGRGAQETQYF

D gene: .
clone size: few
J gene: TRBJ2-7
V gene: TRBV28
CDR3 DNA: TGTGCCAGCGGCGGACAGGGAGGGGGATACGAGCAGTACTTC
CDR3 protein: CASGGQGGGYEQYF

D gene: .
clone size: .
J gene: TRBJ2-6
V gene: TRBV19
CDR3 DNA: TGTGCCAGTAGTATTTCACGGTCTGGGGCCAACGTCCTGACTTTC
CDR3 protein: CASSISRSGANVLTF

D gene: TRBD2
clone size: .
J gene: TRBJ2-1
V gene: TRBV9
CDR3 DNA: TGTGCCAGCAGCGTCGTTAGCGGGAGAGGGGGGAATGAGCAGTTCTTC
CDR3 protein: CASSVVSGRGGNEQFF

D gene: TRBD1
clone size: .
J gene: TRBJ1-5
V gene: TRBV28
CDR3 DNA: TGTGCCAGCTTCAAACAGGGGAGGCTCAATCAGCCCCAGCATTTT
CDR3 protein: CASFKQGRLNQPQHF

D gene: TRBD1
clone size: .
J gene: TRBJ2-7
V gene: TRBV28
CDR3 DNA: TGTGCCAGCAGTGCCCCGGCGGGACAGGGAGGCTACGAGCAGTACTTC
CDR3 protein: CASSAPAGQGGYEQYF

D gene: .
clone size: few
J gene: TRBJ1-2
V gene: TRBV6-6
CDR3 DNA: TGTGCCAGCAGTGAGACCTCTTATGGCTACACCTTC
CDR3 protein: CASSETSYGYTF

D gene: .
clone size: .
J gene: TRBJ2-1
V gene: TRBV9
CDR3 DNA: TGTGCCAGCAGCCCGAACTACTGGGGCAGAGGATTCGATGAGCAGTTCTTC
CDR3 protein: CASSPNYWGRGFDEQFF

D gene: .
clone size: few
J gene: TRBJ1-5
V gene: TRBV6-5
CDR3 DNA: TGTGCCAGCGCTGAGATCCCTAGCAATCAGCCCCAGCATTTT
CDR3 protein: CASAEIPSNQPQHF

D gene: .
clone size: few
J gene: TRBJ2-7
V gene: TRBV19
CDR3 DNA: TGTGCCAGTAGCGTCGGGACACTCTACGAGCAGTACTTC
CDR3 protein: CASSVGTLYEQYF

D gene: TRBD1
clone size: .
J gene: TRBJ2-7
V gene: TRBV6-1
CDR3 DNA: TGTGCCAGCACCCGAAACAGGGGGTACCACGAGCAGTACTTC
CDR3 protein: CASTRNRGYHEQYF

D gene: TRBD2
clone size: .
J gene: TRBJ2-3
V gene: TRBV10-3
CDR3 DNA: TGTGCCATCAGTCTAGCGGCCACCACAGATACGCAGTATTTT
CDR3 protein: CAISLAATTDTQYF

D gene: .
clone size: .
J gene: TRBJ2-7
V gene: TRBV11-2
CDR3 DNA: TGTGCCAGCAGCTTAGGAACAGGGTCCCCGCTCTACGAGCAGTACTTC
CDR3 protein: CASSLGTGSPLYEQYF

D gene: .
clone size: .
J gene: TRBJ1-5
V gene: TRBV7-2
CDR3 DNA: TGTGCCAGCAGCCTAGGCCCGGGGGCGTCGGCTCAGCCCCAGCATTTT
CDR3 protein: CASSLGPGASAQPQHF

D gene: .
clone size: .
J gene: TRBJ1-3
V gene: TRBV18
CDR3 DNA: TGTGCCAGCTCACCTGGGGCAGAGCGGGACACCATATATTTT
CDR3 protein: CASSPGAERDTIYF

D gene: .
clone size: .
J gene: TRBJ2-3
V gene: TRBV2
CDR3 DNA: TGTGCCAGCAGCGCGGAAATGTACACAGATACGCAGTATTTT
CDR3 protein: CASSAEMYTDTQYF

D gene: .
clone size: .
J gene: TRBJ1-2
V gene: TRBV5-1
CDR3 DNA: TGCGCCAGCAGCTTGGCCCCGGGACCGAGAAGCGGCTACACCTTC
CDR3 protein: CASSLAPGPRSGYTF

D gene: TRBD2
clone size: .
J gene: TRBJ2-3
V gene: TRBV18
CDR3 DNA: TGTGCCAGCTCTACCGGGACTAGCGGCACAGATACGCAGTATTTT
CDR3 protein: CASSTGTSGTDTQYF

D gene: .
clone size: few
J gene: TRBJ1-3
V gene: TRBV9
CDR3 DNA: TGTGCCAGCAGCCCCCAAAGGGGTGGGTCTGGAAACACCATATATTTT
CDR3 protein: CASSPQRGGSGNTIYF

D gene: TRBD1
clone size: .
J gene: TRBJ1-1
V gene: TRBV7-2
CDR3 DNA: TGTGCCAGCAGCCTAGGATACACAGGGGGGAACACTGAAGCTTTCTTT
CDR3 protein: CASSLGYTGGNTEAFF

D gene: .
clone size: few
J gene: TRBJ1-2
V gene: TRBV19
CDR3 DNA: TGTGCCAGTAGTATACTCCGCGGCAGGGCCTATGGCTACACCTTC
CDR3 protein: CASSILRGRAYGYTF

D gene: .
clone size: few
J gene: TRBJ2-7
V gene: TRBV7-2
CDR3 DNA: TGTGCCAGCAGCTTAGTAGTACGGACAGAGACCTACGAGCAGTACTTC
CDR3 protein: CASSLVVRTETYEQYF

D gene: TRBD1
clone size: few
J gene: TRBJ1-4
V gene: TRBV7-9
CDR3 DNA: TGTGCCAGCAGCTACAGACAGGGCCGAGAAAAACTGTTTTTT
CDR3 protein: CASSYRQGREKLFF

D gene: .
clone size: few
J gene: TRBJ1-2
V gene: TRBV18
CDR3 DNA: TGTGCCAGCTCACCATTACAGAACCAGTATGGCTACACCTTC
CDR3 protein: CASSPLQNQYGYTF

D gene: .
clone size: .
J gene: TRBJ1-2
V gene: TRBV9
CDR3 DNA: TGTGCCAGCAGCCCAGGACCTACAGTATGGTATGGCTACACCTTC
CDR3 protein: CASSPGPTVWYGYTF

D gene: .
clone size: few
J gene: TRBJ2-7
V gene: TRBV7-2
CDR3 DNA: TGTGCCAGCAGCTTAGTGGTGAGAGGCTACGAGCAGTACTTC
CDR3 protein: CASSLVVRGYEQYF

D gene: .
clone size: few
J gene: TRBJ1-5
V gene: TRBV14
CDR3 DNA: TGTGCCAGCAGCCAACCATTAGTTGAACAGGTTGGCAATCAGCCCCAGCATTTT
CDR3 protein: CASSQPLVEQVGNQPQHF

D gene: .
clone size: few
J gene: TRBJ2-7
V gene: TRBV6-5
CDR3 DNA: TGTGCCAGCAGTTACGGACCGGGAAGGAACTCCTACGAGCAGTACTTC
CDR3 protein: CASSYGPGRNSYEQYF

D gene: .
clone size: .
J gene: TRBJ2-1
V gene: TRBV6-6
CDR3 DNA: TGTGCCAGCACCTATAGGAGGGCCTCCTACAATGAGCAGTTCTTC
CDR3 protein: CASTYRRASYNEQFF

D gene: .
clone size: few
J gene: TRBJ2-5
V gene: TRBV5-6
CDR3 DNA: TGTGCCAGCGGTGGACATGGGAGGGAGACCCAGTACTTC
CDR3 protein: CASGGHGRETQYF

D gene: .
clone size: few
J gene: TRBJ1-5
V gene: TRBV6-1
CDR3 DNA: TGTGCCAGCAGTGAAGGGTTGAAGGGCAATCAGCCCCAGCATTTT
CDR3 protein: CASSEGLKGNQPQHF

D gene: .
clone size: .
J gene: TRBJ2-3
V gene: TRBV6-5
CDR3 DNA: TGTGCCAGCAGTTACCAAAAAGGCACGCAGTATTTT
CDR3 protein: CASSYQKGTQYF

D gene: TRBD2
clone size: .
J gene: TRBJ2-7
V gene: TRBV27
CDR3 DNA: TGTGCCAGCAGTTGGAATAGCGGGAGTTTCCGGTACTTC
CDR3 protein: CASSWNSGSFRYF

D gene: TRBD1
clone size: .
J gene: TRBJ2-5
V gene: TRBV5-1
CDR3 DNA: TGCGCCAGCAGGTGGACAGGGGGCGCGAGGGAGACCCAGTACTTC
CDR3 protein: CASRWTGGARETQYF

D gene: .
clone size: few
J gene: TRBJ2-7
V gene: TRBV11-3
CDR3 DNA: TGTGCCAGCAGCTTAGAGACGGACTACGAGCAGTACTTC
CDR3 protein: CASSLETDYEQYF

D gene: .
clone size: .
J gene: TRBJ2-5
V gene: TRBV7-8
CDR3 DNA: TGTGCCAGCAGCCTGATTCCGGGGACCACCGGGGAGACCCAGTACTTC
CDR3 protein: CASSLIPGTTGETQYF

D gene: .
clone size: .
J gene: TRBJ2-5
V gene: TRBV5-1
CDR3 DNA: TGCGCCAGCAGCTTGGGATTAACAGGGTTGAAGACCCAGTACTTC
CDR3 protein: CASSLGLTGLKTQYF

D gene: .
clone size: few
J gene: TRBJ2-3
V gene: TRBV5-1
CDR3 DNA: TGCGCCAGCAGCTTCGGATCACTGGCGGATACGCAGTATTTT
CDR3 protein: CASSFGSLADTQYF

D gene: TRBD2
clone size: .
J gene: TRBJ2-1
V gene: TRBV4-3
CDR3 DNA: TGCGCCAGCAGCCCCAGACAACTAGCGGGAGGGCCTGGTTACAATGAGCAGTTCTTC
CDR3 protein: CASSPRQLAGGPGYNEQFF

D gene: TRBD1
clone size: few
J gene: TRBJ2-7
V gene: TRBV6-1
CDR3 DNA: TGTGCCAGCAGCCTGACAGGGGTTGGAGTCTACGAGCAGTACTTC
CDR3 protein: CASSLTGVGVYEQYF